The 5 T cell receptor beta chains below were found in one sample sequenced in a study of blood T cell repertoires in COVID-19. The table came from immunoSEQ multiplex PCR; TCRdb's copy has only in-frame clones and leaves some out. The sample holds hundreds of thousands of clones, about 91% seen once. Sequencing input: peripheral blood. These receptors all stem from a woman in her twenties or thirties with COVID-19, enrolled during active disease.

The chain has TRBV19 and TRBJ1-5; D remains ambiguous. The germline V and J ends were trimmed by 5 bases and 3 bases, with 17 bases remaining between them. Germline V gene data show CDR1 as LNHDA and CDR2 as SQIVND (reference sequence). The CDR3 extends over 16 amino acids. CDR3 in amino acids: CASSDFSKPSNQPQHF. CDR3 DNA sequence: TGTGCCAGTAGTGACTTTTCCAAACCTTCCAATCAGCCCCAGCATTTT. The whole variable domain, filled in from reference TRBV19 and TRBJ1-5, reads DGGITQSPKYLFRKEGQNVTLSCEQNLNHDAMYWYRQDPGQGLRLIYYSQIVNDFQKGDIAEGYSVSREKKESFPLTVTSAQKNPTAFYLCASSDFSKPSNQPQHFGDGTRLSIL.

The V gene is TRBV13, the J gene TRBJ2-5; 8 positions agree with TRBD2. The CDR3 loop spans 14 amino acids. The V segment lost 3 bases and the J segment 3 bases; nucleotides outside the gene matches: 3. Germline V lookup: CDR1 PRHDT, CDR2 FYEKMQ (reference sequence). This CDR3 is CASSFLAGEETQYF. The CDR3, as DNA: TGTGCCAGCAGCTTTCTAGCGGGTGAAGAGACCCAGTACTTC.

The chain combines TRBV15 with TRBJ1-2; 7 bases map to TRBD1. The J segment lost 8 bases and the V segment lost 5 bases, leaving 14 bases of the junction unmatched. The CDR3 loop spans 15 amino acids. From germline, CDR1 is LNHNV and CDR2 YYDKDF (reference sequence). CDR3 DNA sequence: TGTGCCACCAGCCTGAACGACAGGGCCGTGGGAGGCTACACCTTC. This translates into CATSLNDRAVGGYTF.

This clone was found once. This sequence joins TRBV2 and TRBJ1-4, with 9 bases that match TRBD1. This CDR3 contains 14 residues. The germline CDR1 and CDR2 sequences are SNHLY and FYNNEI. Trimming removed 6 bases from V and 5 bases from J; junction bases left unmatched: 4. CDR3: CASRDGTGNEKLFF. CDR3 DNA sequence: TGTGCCAGCAGAGACGGGACAGGGAATGAAAAACTGTTTTTT.

This clone was seen a handful of times. This chain connects TRBV5-1 to TRBJ2-2; TRBD2 matches at 11 bases. V lost 0 bases, J lost 5 bases, and 3 bases stayed unmatched. This CDR3 has 16 amino acids. The germline gives CDR1 SGHRS, CDR2 YFSETQ. CDR3 coding DNA: TGCGCCAGCAGCTTGGCGGCTAGCGGGGGGACCGGGGAGCTGTTTTTT. This gives the protein CASSLAASGGTGELFF.